Following are 27 T cell receptor beta chains from one sample sequenced in a study of blood T cell repertoires in COVID-19. Measured with immunoSEQ multiplex PCR; TCRdb has only the in-frame clones, and not every one. The sample gives 200,000 to 250,000 clones, over 75% of which show up once; roughly 3.7% is in the top ten. Input material: PBMCs or T cells enriched from blood (not recorded which). These receptors were taken from a woman aged 25 to 39 who had been exposed to COVID-19.

The genes are TRBV20-1 and TRBJ2-1, with D uncertain. The ends were cut back, 5 bases at V and 0 bases at J, with 11 bases in the middle. There are 14 residues in the CDR3. The germline V gene has CDR1 DFQATT and CDR2 SNEGSKA (reference sequence). CDR3 sequence: CSARAAASYNEQFF. The CDR3 nucleotides are TGCAGTGCTCGTGCGGCGGCCTCCTACAATGAGCAGTTCTTC.

V gene TRBV5-1 combines with J gene TRBJ1-2; 7 bases agree with TRBD1. Germline lookup yields CDR1 SGHRS and CDR2 YFSETQ. V trimming: 0 bases; J trimming: 6 bases; junction bases outside the gene matches: 5. The CDR3 is 14 amino acids. The CDR3 loop is CASSLGQGDNGYTF. CDR3 DNA sequence: TGCGCCAGCAGCTTGGGCCAGGGGGATAATGGCTACACCTTC. The complete variable domain, with remaining parts taken from reference TRBV5-1 and TRBJ1-2, reads KAGVTQTPRYLIKTRGQQVTLSCSPISGHRSVSWYQQTPGQGLQFLFEYFSETQRNKGNFPGRFSGRQFSNSRSEMNVSTLELGDSALYLCASSLGQGDNGYTFGSGTRLTVV.

This chain connects TRBV7-9 to TRBJ1-1; the D gene is possibly TRBD1 (5 bases). This CDR3 is built from 15 residues. V gave up 5 bases and J gave up 0 bases, with 13 bases separating them. Germline CDR1 SEHNR, CDR2 FQNEAQ (reference sequence). CDR3 coding DNA: TGTGCCAGCAGCGCGCGGACAAGGCTGAACACTGAAGCTTTCTTT. Encoded protein: CASSARTRLNTEAFF. Complete variable domain (other parts from reference TRBV7-9 and TRBJ1-1): DTGVSQNPRHKITKRGQNVTFRCDPISEHNRLYWYRQTLGQGPEFLTYFQNEAQLEKSRLLSDRFSAERPKGSFSTLEIQRTEQGDSAMYLCASSARTRLNTEAFFGQGTRLTVV.

The rearrangement links TRBV5-1 to TRBJ2-3; maybe TRBD2 (5 bases). CDR3 size: 16 residues. The V end lost 4 bases, the J end lost 4 bases, and 19 bases lay between the germline ends. Germline CDR1 and CDR2: SGHRS and YFSETQ. Here the CDR3 reads CASSPGETNGADTQYF. CDR3 bases: TGCGCCAGCAGCCCTGGTGAGACAAACGGGGCAGATACGCAGTATTTT. Full variable domain (missing parts from reference TRBV5-1 and TRBJ2-3): KAGVTQTPRYLIKTRGQQVTLSCSPISGHRSVSWYQQTPGQGLQFLFEYFSETQRNKGNFPGRFSGRQFSNSRSEMNVSTLELGDSALYLCASSPGETNGADTQYFGPGTRLTVL.

V gene TRBV6-5 combines with J gene TRBJ2-7; no clear D gene. The CDR3 runs to 13 residues. V was trimmed by 2 bases and J by 4 bases, leaving 9 bases between them. CDR1 and CDR2 (germline): MNHEY, SVGAGI. CDR3 DNA sequence: TGTGCCAGCAGTTACGGAGACCGTTACGAGCAGTACTTC. Translated, it gives CASSYGDRYEQYF.

The chain has TRBV10-2 and TRBJ2-5; 9 nucleotides align to TRBD2. The V segment lost 5 bases and the J segment 4 bases; nucleotides outside the gene matches: 14. CDR1 is WSHSY, CDR2 SAAADI, per germline. CDR3 length: 17 residues. The CDR3 nucleotides read TGCGCCAGCAGTCGGCCCCTGGTAGCGGGAGTTGGAGAGACCCAGTACTTC. This sequence encodes CASSRPLVAGVGETQYF.

In its sample, this clone was seen once. V is TRBV27 and J is TRBJ2-1, with 11 bases identical to TRBD2. The CDR3 length is 16 residues. Germline V gene sequence: CDR1 MNHEY, CDR2 SMNVEV (reference sequence). V shed 0 bases, J shed 5 bases, and the junction held 3 bases outside the gene matches. The CDR3: CASSLSTSGRNNEQFF. As DNA, the CDR3 is TGTGCCAGCAGTTTATCCACTAGCGGGAGAAACAATGAGCAGTTCTTC.

The chain recombines TRBV6-5 with TRBJ1-4, with D maybe TRBD1 (6 bases). The CDR3 extends over 14 amino acids. In germline, CDR1 is MNHEY, CDR2 SVGAGI. V was shortened by 4 bases and J by 12 bases, with 18 bases between the two germline ends. The CDR3 DNA is TGTGCCAGCAGTTCATCCTACAGGGTAGGGGAACTGTTTTTT. It translates to CASSSSYRVGELFF.

The chain combines TRBV19 with TRBJ2-1, with 10 bases that match TRBD2. This CDR3 comprises 15 residues. Germline loops: CDR1 LNHDA, CDR2 SQIVND (reference sequence). The J segment lost 8 bases and the V segment lost 4 bases, leaving 8 bases of the junction unmatched. In nucleotides, the CDR3 is TGTGCCAGTAGTAACCTAGCGGGAGCCGGGCATGAGCAGTTCTTC. It codes for CASSNLAGAGHEQFF.

This chain uses TRBV19 with TRBJ1-1, with 8 bases identical to TRBD1. Unmatched junction bases numbered 12, after V lost 8 bases and J lost 7 bases. CDR1 LNHDA and CDR2 SQIVND come from the germline V gene (reference sequence). This CDR3 is built from 14 residues. CDR3 bases: TGTGCCAGTTTAGCCAGGGACAGGCTCCGTGAAGCTTTCTTT. Its protein product is CASLARDRLREAFF.

The genes are TRBV10-3 and TRBJ2-5; TRBD2 is a possible D gene (5 bases). The germline V gene encodes CDR1 ENHRY and CDR2 SYGVKD. Between the trimmed V and J ends, which lost 0 bases and 5 bases, there was a span of 10 bases. The CDR3 extends over 14 amino acids. As DNA, the CDR3 is TGTGCCATCAGTGAGTCCCGGGGAGAGGAGACCCAGTACTTC. It encodes CAISESRGEETQYF.

The chain combines TRBV28 with TRBJ2-1; D not certain. V lost 6 bases to trimming and J lost 6 bases, with 12 bases between them. CDR1 is MDHEN and CDR2 is SYDVKM in the germline V gene. The CDR3 has 13 amino acids. The CDR3 here is CASSPVLSNEQFF. As DNA, the CDR3 is TGTGCCAGCAGCCCGGTACTTTCCAATGAGCAGTTCTTC.

The V call is TRBV9, the J call TRBJ1-1; D perhaps matches TRBD1 (5 bases). The CDR3 loop spans 15 amino acids. Germline assignment: CDR1 SGDLS and CDR2 YYNGEE. Trimming removed 0 bases at V and 5 bases at J, with 14 bases between. CDR3 residues: CASSVGGGYGTEAFF. CDR3 DNA sequence: TGTGCCAGCAGCGTAGGTGGGGGGTACGGGACTGAAGCTTTCTTT.

J is TRBJ2-1 and V is TRBV14; TRBD2 matches at 8 bases. Per germline, CDR1 SGHDN and CDR2 FVKESK. V gave up 0 bases and J gave up 6 bases; unmatched junction bases: 7. The CDR3 is made up of 16 amino acids. The CDR3 region is CASSQDERGFTNEQFF. In DNA, the CDR3 is TGTGCCAGCAGCCAAGACGAGCGGGGGTTCACCAATGAGCAGTTCTTC. Full variable domain (outside the CDR3, taken from reference TRBV14 and TRBJ2-1): EAGVTQFPSHSVIEKGQTVTLRCDPISGHDNLYWYRRVMGKEIKFLLHFVKESKQDESGMPNNRFLAERTGGTYSTLKVQPAELEDSGVYFCASSQDERGFTNEQFFGPGTRLTVL.

The chain uses TRBV5-4 and TRBJ1-1; 11 bases align to TRBD1. Germline V CDR1 and CDR2: SGHNT, YYREEE (reference sequence). V gave up 4 bases and J gave up 6 bases; unmatched junction bases: 8. The CDR3 sequence is 15 residues long. The CDR3 DNA reads as TGTGCCAGCAGCCCACTGGACAGGGGGCTGTCTGAAGCTTTCTTT. Its translation: CASSPLDRGLSEAFF.

This chain uses TRBV7-2 with TRBJ1-1; 7 bases agree with TRBD1. Germline trimming cut 7 bases from V and 3 bases from J; bases unmatched to any gene: 8. The CDR3 has 14 amino acids. Germline V gene lookup returns CDR1 SGHTA and CDR2 FQGNSA. CDR3 loop: CASIRTGEDTEAFF. The CDR3, as DNA: TGTGCCAGCATCAGAACAGGGGAGGACACTGAAGCTTTCTTT.

The J gene is TRBJ2-7, the V gene TRBV7-9, with no clear D. V was pared by 3 bases and J by 0 bases, with 6 bases between. The CDR3 contains 13 residues. The germline V gene encodes CDR1 SEHNR and CDR2 FQNEAQ (reference sequence). The CDR3 DNA sequence: TGTGCCAGCAGCTTGAAGAGCTCCTACGAGCAGTACTTC. Translating it yields CASSLKSSYEQYF.

This chain links TRBV11-2 with TRBJ2-7, with D possibly being TRBD1 (6 bases). The V and J ends lost 5 bases and 0 bases respectively, with 17 bases between them. CDR1 is SGHAT and CDR2 is FQNNGV in the germline V gene. This CDR3 has 16 amino acids. The CDR3 region is CASSLFTGFNSYEQYF. In DNA form, the CDR3 reads TGTGCCAGCAGCCTGTTTACAGGGTTCAACTCCTACGAGCAGTACTTC.

The gene calls are TRBV28 and TRBJ2-7; the D gene is possibly TRBD1 (6 bases). The V end lost 2 bases, the J end lost 6 bases, and 17 bases lay between the germline ends. The CDR3 totals 15 residues. CDR1 is MDHEN and CDR2 is SYDVKM in the germline V gene. As DNA, the CDR3 is TGTGCCAGCAGTTTACTTTCCGGACAGAAGGGCGAGCAGTACTTC. Its protein is CASSLLSGQKGEQYF. The full variable domain, in which reference TRBV28 and TRBJ2-7 provide the parts outside the CDR3, is DVKVTQSSRYLVKRTGEKVFLECVQDMDHENMFWYRQDPGLGLRLIYFSYDVKMKEKGDIPEGYSVSREKKERFSLILESASTNQTSMYLCASSLLSGQKGEQYFGPGTRLTVT.

The chain couples TRBV19 to TRBJ2-3; 8 nucleotides align to TRBD2. V dropped 6 bases and J dropped 2; count of bases not matched to a gene: 10. Germline V gene lookup returns CDR1 LNHDA and CDR2 SQIVND (reference sequence). The CDR3 consists of 16 residues. The CDR3 nucleotides read TGTGCCAGTAGGGTTAGCGGGACCACTTACACAGATACGCAGTATTTT. Translation gives CASRVSGTTYTDTQYF.

The rearrangement joins TRBV12-3 or TRBV12-4 to TRBJ1-5; the match to TRBD1 covers 7 bases. The CDR3 extends over 13 amino acids. The V segment lost 6 bases and the J segment 7 bases; nucleotides outside the gene matches: 6. The CDR3 coding sequence is TGTGCCAGCAGGGGACAGCAAGGGCAGCCCCAGCATTTT. It specifies CASRGQQGQPQHF.

The chain combines TRBV10-2 with TRBJ2-6; D is possibly TRBD1 (5 bases). The CDR3 sequence is 15 residues long. CDR1 and CDR2 from the germline V gene are WSHSY and SAAADI. V was pared by 5 bases and J by 4 bases, with 12 bases between. CDR3: CASSPQGAGANVLTF. CDR3 nucleotides: TGCGCCAGCAGTCCCCAGGGCGCCGGGGCCAACGTCCTGACTTTC.

The chain joins TRBV30 to TRBJ2-7; 9 nucleotides align to TRBD1. Germline assignment: CDR1 GTSNPN and CDR2 SVGIG (reference sequence). Trimming cost V 7 bases and J 3 bases; bases outside gene matches: 4. There are 12 residues in the CDR3. CDR3 DNA sequence: TGTGCCTCAGAGACAGGGGGCTACGAGCAGTACTTC. It is translated as CASETGGYEQYF.

This chain connects TRBV11-2 to TRBJ2-7; TRBD1 agrees at 7 bases. CDR3 length: 15 residues. V was pared by 2 bases and J by 6 bases, with 10 bases of the junction left unmatched. Per the germline V gene, CDR1 is SGHAT and CDR2 is FQNNGV. The CDR3 protein is CASSLLGTARGEQYF. DNA of the CDR3: TGTGCCAGCAGCTTATTAGGGACAGCCCGGGGCGAGCAGTACTTC.

V is TRBV19 and J is TRBJ1-6; D is unresolved. Trimming removed 1 base from V and 0 bases from J, with 10 bases in between. From germline, CDR1 is LNHDA and CDR2 SQIVND (reference sequence). There are 17 residues in the CDR3. The CDR3 protein is CASSIGAESSYNSPLHF. DNA for the CDR3: TGTGCCAGTAGTATAGGAGCGGAGAGCTCCTATAATTCACCCCTCCACTTT.

The gene calls are TRBV2 and TRBJ2-5, with a weak D call TRBD1 (5 bases). The CDR3 is 14 residues long. Germline CDR1 and CDR2: SNHLY and FYNNEI. V dropped 4 bases and J dropped 2 bases, with 11 bases sitting between them. In nucleotides, the CDR3 is TGTGCCAGCAGTGGTAGGACAAGGCAAGAGACCCAGTACTTC. Translation gives CASSGRTRQETQYF.

The table lists this clone with a few counts. V gene TRBV7-3 combines with J gene TRBJ2-3; 9 bases align to TRBD2. This CDR3 is built from 17 residues. Germline V gene sequence: CDR1 SGHTA, CDR2 FQGTGA. V gave up 4 bases and J gave up 2 bases; unmatched junction bases: 10. The DNA of the CDR3 is TGTGCCAGCAGCTCCGGGGATAGCGGGAGTCTCACAGATACGCAGTATTTT. Translating it yields CASSSGDSGSLTDTQYF.